This T cell receptor beta chain is from a study of blood T cell repertoires in COVID-19 (TCRdb year 2020). Some background on the complete study: Samples covering the acute and convalescent phases of COVID-19 were provided by collaborators in the United States, Italy and Spain. The samples were drawn from two sources: the first 160 participants of the ongoing ImmuneRACE study, and some 1,300 subjects contributed by 6 global collaborators. The dataset comprised deeply sampled blood TCRbeta repertoires from subjects exposed to, actively infected with, or recovered from COVID-19. The sample metadata nearly always contained a de-identified subject ID, COVID-19 status, age in years and sex. The material from the prospective study consisted of cDNA or gDNA derived from T cells, B-cell-depleted T cells, or PBMCs. The repertoires were released in a freely available public database intended as a resource for research on the immune response to SARS-CoV-2. Where HLA class I and class II types were available, the types were taken from metadata supplied by the sample provider, not from assay-based typing. Study-wide conclusions, independent of this receptor: Clinical and demographic metadata were provided uncurated, with the amount varying by source and participant.

One collaborating source in Seattle enrolled patients while the patients were actively infected and followed the patients over time throughout the course of disease. Whole blood was collected in K2EDTA tubes by collaborating institutions according to the institutions' own protocols. For TCRbeta analysis, collaborator samples were shipped as frozen whole blood, as isolated PBMCs, or as DNA extracted from either sample type. TCRbeta CDR3 regions were amplified from genomic DNA using the immunoSEQ Assay, a bias-controlled multiplex PCR. Under the source paper's analysis protocol: The number of nucleated cells in each sample was estimated from the amplification of reference gene primers within the assay. To quantify the absolute abundance of each unique TCRbeta CDR3 rearrangement, sequence reads were collapsed and filtered. For each sample, productive Simpson clonality was calculated as the square root of Simpson's diversity index across productive rearrangements. In TCRdb, the immuneACCESS table is reduced to in-frame sequences with V and J assigned. These tables do not hold every clone; where another copy was compared, an unresolved V gene accounts for under half, and the others remain unexplained. Clone size and the V and J calls come from that table; the DNA yielded D and trimming. Within this sample are under 200,000 clones, with roughly 90% of them counted one time only. About a tenth of the sample is taken by the ten largest.

Comments on this clone: Its antigen has not been determined. No quality values exist for individual bases; no much larger clone is one base distant.

Sequenced sample: peripheral blood. This clonotype was obtained from a woman aged 55-69 years with COVID-19, enrolled during active disease.

The DNA sequence reads TGTGCCAGCAACCTAAGGACAGATTCACCCCTCCACTTT. It translates as CASNLRTDSPLHF. In this chain, TRBV5-4 is recombined with TRBJ1-6; perhaps TRBD1 is the D gene, with 6 bases matching. Its CDR3 holds 13 amino acids, cysteine through phenylalanine. Only the CDR3 region is kept as DNA, spanning 39 bases read in frame from base 1. V sheds 6 bases and J sheds 8 bases, leaving 12 bases between their ends. The germline V gene (reference sequence) specifies SGHNT as CDR1 and YYREEE as CDR2.